This T cell receptor (beta chain) was captured by sequencing in a study of identical twins. Unique molecular identifiers were present on the cDNA, which also gained a universal primer site by template switching. MiXCR was run by TCRdb on the 5' RACE reads, yielding one entry per CDR3 protein. The table includes some 100,000 distinct CDR3 sequences, 5.9% detected once. This CDR3 region has 11 residues. V lost 4 bases and J lost 2, with 3 bases in between. Germline assignment: CDR1 MNHNS and CDR2 SASEGT. Remarks on this clonotype: Its target is unknown.

Broader study findings: Weaker excess twin sharing was observed in beta out-of-frame sequences. The models gave estimates that fell short of the out-of-frame TCR alpha sharing seen in monozygotic twins.

Healthy Caucasian donors formed the entire cohort. This receptor was identified in a woman between 50 and 59 years old in good health. The sequencing input was memory T cells sorted from blood. The chain employs TRBV6-1 and TRBJ2-7; no reliable D call. CDR3 region: CASSAPYEQYF. Written as DNA, the CDR3 is TGTGCCAGCAGTGCCCCCTACGAGCAGTACTTC.